The rows below give T cell receptor beta chains drawn from one sample of a study of CD8+ T cells in alopecia areata. Sequencing was performed with immunoSEQ multiplex PCR; in TCRdb, only in-frame clones are kept and a portion is missing. The repertoire holds about 140,000 clones, nearly 55% seen once, with 15% to 20% in the top ten. The sample in question was CD8+ T cells sorted from blood, obtained at week 4, from a patient treated with tofacitinib. These receptor sequences come from a human donor with alopecia areata. CDR3s include the opening cysteine and the closing phenylalanine or tryptophan. The D gene is left open where the match is weak. Clone size is stated in some rows and not others, as once, few, many or a class when expanded.

clone size: few; D gene: NA; J gene: TRBJ2-2; V gene: TRBV15; CDR3 DNA: TGTGCCACCAGCGTAGTAGAGCTCCCCGGGGAGCTGTTTTTT; CDR3 protein: CATSVVELPGELFF
clone size: few; D gene: NA; J gene: TRBJ1-2; V gene: TRBV12-5; CDR3 DNA: TGTGCTAGTGGCGAAGGACAGATTGGCTACACCTTC; CDR3 protein: CASGEGQIGYTF
clone size: NA; D gene: NA; J gene: TRBJ2-1; V gene: TRBV27; CDR3 DNA: TGTGCCAGCAGTTTAGTACAGTACAATGAGCAGTTCTTC; CDR3 protein: CASSLVQYNEQFF
clone size: NA; D gene: TRBD1; J gene: TRBJ2-7; V gene: TRBV27; CDR3 DNA: TGTGCCAGCACCGAGACAGGGGGAAGCTACGAGCAGTACTTC; CDR3 protein: CASTETGGSYEQYF
clone size: NA; D gene: NA; J gene: TRBJ2-7; V gene: TRBV7-9; CDR3 DNA: TGTGCCAGCAGCAGCCGGACAGATCCCTACGAGCAGTACTTC; CDR3 protein: CASSSRTDPYEQYF
clone size: once; D gene: TRBD1; J gene: TRBJ2-5; V gene: TRBV10-2; CDR3 DNA: TGCGCCAGCACGGGGACAGGGGGCCTTGGGGAGACCCAGTACTTC; CDR3 protein: CASTGTGGLGETQYF
clone size: NA; D gene: NA; J gene: TRBJ2-5; V gene: TRBV5-4; CDR3 DNA: TGTGCCAGCAGCGGGGACGGTTATCAAGAGACCCAGTACTTC; CDR3 protein: CASSGDGYQETQYF
clone size: NA; D gene: TRBD1; J gene: TRBJ2-5; V gene: TRBV7-9; CDR3 DNA: TGTGCCAGCAGCCCAGGGGGCGCGGAGACCCAGTACTTC; CDR3 protein: CASSPGGAETQYF
clone size: few; D gene: NA; J gene: TRBJ2-7; V gene: TRBV2; CDR3 DNA: TGTGCCAGCAGTCCAGAATACGAGCAGTACTTC; CDR3 protein: CASSPEYEQYF
clone size: NA; D gene: TRBD1; J gene: TRBJ1-2; V gene: TRBV29-1; CDR3 DNA: TGCAGCGTGAAATCTGAACAGGGGGCGCATGGCTACACCTTC; CDR3 protein: CSVKSEQGAHGYTF
clone size: NA; D gene: TRBD1; J gene: TRBJ2-7; V gene: TRBV5-1; CDR3 DNA: TGCGCCAGCAGCCTTCTAAGTAGGACAGGGCGCGACGAGCAGTACTTC; CDR3 protein: CASSLLSRTGRDEQYF
clone size: NA; D gene: NA; J gene: TRBJ2-7; V gene: TRBV29-1; CDR3 DNA: TGCAGCGTTGAAGGAGAAGACTACGAGCAGTACTTC; CDR3 protein: CSVEGEDYEQYF
clone size: few; D gene: NA; J gene: TRBJ2-5; V gene: TRBV27; CDR3 DNA: TGTGCCAGCAGTTACCGGGACCATAAAGAGACCCAGTACTTC; CDR3 protein: CASSYRDHKETQYF
clone size: NA; D gene: NA; J gene: TRBJ2-5; V gene: TRBV13; CDR3 DNA: TGTGCCAGCAGCTTAAAGACACACCGAAAACAAGAGACCCAGTACTTC; CDR3 protein: CASSLKTHRKQETQYF
clone size: NA; D gene: NA; J gene: TRBJ2-2; V gene: TRBV5-6; CDR3 DNA: TGTGCCAGCAGCTCGCTAGACAGAAGGAACACCGGGGAGCTGTTTTTT; CDR3 protein: CASSSLDRRNTGELFF
clone size: NA; D gene: NA; J gene: TRBJ2-2; V gene: TRBV5-4; CDR3 DNA: TGTGCCAGCACTTCTTCTACCGGGGAGCTGTTTTTT; CDR3 protein: CASTSSTGELFF
clone size: NA; D gene: NA; J gene: TRBJ2-5; V gene: TRBV7-9; CDR3 DNA: TGTGCCAGCAGCTCCGGCAGCCACAACCAGTACTTC; CDR3 protein: CASSSGSHNQYF
clone size: few; D gene: NA; J gene: TRBJ2-3; V gene: TRBV7-9; CDR3 DNA: TGTGCCAGCAGCTCCCCGGGATCAGATACGCAGTATTTT; CDR3 protein: CASSSPGSDTQYF
clone size: NA; D gene: NA; J gene: TRBJ2-7; V gene: TRBV2; CDR3 DNA: TGTGCCAGCAGCTCCACGGGACTCAACTACGAGCAGTACTTC; CDR3 protein: CASSSTGLNYEQYF
clone size: NA; D gene: TRBD1; J gene: TRBJ1-2; V gene: TRBV29-1; CDR3 DNA: TGCAGCGTTGAAGATCCGGGGACAGGCACTTATGGCTACACCTTC; CDR3 protein: CSVEDPGTGTYGYTF